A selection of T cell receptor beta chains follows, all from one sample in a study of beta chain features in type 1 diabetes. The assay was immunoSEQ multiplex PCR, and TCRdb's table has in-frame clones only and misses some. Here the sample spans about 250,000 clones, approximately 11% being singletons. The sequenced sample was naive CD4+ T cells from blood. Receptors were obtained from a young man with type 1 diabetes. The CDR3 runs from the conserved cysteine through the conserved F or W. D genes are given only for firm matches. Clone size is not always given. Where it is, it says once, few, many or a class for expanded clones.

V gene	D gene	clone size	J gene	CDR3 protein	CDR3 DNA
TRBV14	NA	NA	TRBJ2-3	CASYRDKFTDTQYF	TGTGCCAGCTACCGGGACAAATTCACAGATACGCAGTATTTT
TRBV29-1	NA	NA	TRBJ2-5	CSVGLSETQYF	TGCAGCGTTGGACTATCCGAGACCCAGTACTTC
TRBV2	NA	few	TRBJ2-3	CASSEIGGRSTDTQYF	TGTGCCAGCAGTGAAATAGGAGGGCGGAGCACAGATACGCAGTATTTT
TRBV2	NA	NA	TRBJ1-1	CATNRGSDHTEAFF	TGTGCCACTAACCGAGGTAGCGACCACACTGAAGCTTTCTTT
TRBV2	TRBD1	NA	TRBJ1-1	CASSLTGSSTEAFF	TGTGCCAGCAGCTTGACAGGGTCTAGCACTGAAGCTTTCTTT
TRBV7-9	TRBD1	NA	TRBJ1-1	CASSLEGARAFF	TGTGCCAGCAGCTTAGAGGGGGCGAGAGCTTTCTTT
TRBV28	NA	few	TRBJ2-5	CASSLNPSRTQYF	TGTGCCAGCAGTTTAAATCCGTCCCGGACCCAGTACTTC
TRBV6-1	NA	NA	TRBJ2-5	CASSDRGQETQYF	TGTGCCAGCAGTGACAGGGGCCAAGAGACCCAGTACTTC
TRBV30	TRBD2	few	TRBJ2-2	CAWVKRGADTGELFF	TGTGCCTGGGTAAAGCGGGGGGCCGACACCGGGGAGCTGTTTTTT
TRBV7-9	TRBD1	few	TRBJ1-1	CASRMRDRWERTEAFF	TGTGCCAGCAGGATGAGGGACAGGTGGGAACGCACTGAAGCTTTCTTT
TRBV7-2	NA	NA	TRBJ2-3	CASSPQTISSTDTQYF	TGTGCCAGCAGCCCTCAGACAATTTCTAGCACAGATACGCAGTATTTT
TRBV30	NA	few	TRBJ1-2	CAWTPDIFNYGYTF	TGTGCCTGGACCCCGGACATATTTAACTATGGCTACACCTTC
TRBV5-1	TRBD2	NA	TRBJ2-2	CASSLASGNTGELFF	TGCGCCAGCAGCTTGGCTAGCGGAAACACCGGGGAGCTGTTTTTT
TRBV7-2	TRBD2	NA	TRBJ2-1	CASSLVAGVYNEQFF	TGTGCCAGCAGCTTAGTAGCGGGGGTCTACAATGAGCAGTTCTTC
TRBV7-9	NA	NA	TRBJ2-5	CASSPQWVSETQYF	TGTGCCAGCAGTCCACAGTGGGTCTCCGAGACCCAGTACTTC
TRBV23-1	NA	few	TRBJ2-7	CASSQSARGTYEQYF	TGCGCCAGCAGTCAATCTGCCCGGGGTACCTACGAGCAGTACTTC
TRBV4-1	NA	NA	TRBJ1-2	CASSQDGGTAGDYGYTF	TGCGCCAGCAGCCAAGATGGCGGGACCGCGGGGGACTATGGCTACACCTTC
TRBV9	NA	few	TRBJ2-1	CASSLTWGDNEQFF	TGTGCCAGCAGCCTCACGTGGGGGGACAATGAGCAGTTCTTC
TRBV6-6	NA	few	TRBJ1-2	CASSRDRNDGYTF	TGTGCCAGCAGTCGAGACAGGAATGATGGCTACACCTTC
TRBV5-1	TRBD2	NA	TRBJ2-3	CASSFSGASTDTQYF	TGCGCCAGCAGCTTCAGCGGGGCGAGCACAGATACGCAGTATTTT
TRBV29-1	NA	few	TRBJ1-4	CSVSQGATNEKLFF	TGCAGCGTTTCACAGGGTGCAACTAATGAAAAACTGTTTTTT
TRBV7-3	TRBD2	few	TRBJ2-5	CASSRGLAGGGTETQYF	TGTGCCAGCAGCCGGGGACTAGCGGGGGGAGGGACGGAGACCCAGTACTTC
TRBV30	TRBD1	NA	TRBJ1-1	CAWSATDRVRAFF	TGTGCCTGGAGTGCGACGGACAGGGTGCGAGCTTTCTTT
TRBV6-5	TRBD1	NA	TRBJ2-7	CASSSPGTAYEQYF	TGTGCCAGCAGTTCCCCTGGGACAGCCTACGAGCAGTACTTC
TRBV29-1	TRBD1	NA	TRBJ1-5	CSVVQGGNQPQHF	TGCAGCGTTGTTCAGGGGGGCAATCAGCCCCAGCATTTT
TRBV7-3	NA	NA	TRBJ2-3	CASSSSPPGSGTDTQYF	TGTGCCAGCAGCTCATCCCCCCCGGGTAGTGGCACAGATACGCAGTATTTT
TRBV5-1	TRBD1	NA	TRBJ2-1	CASSSPDRGSYNEQFF	TGCGCCAGCAGCTCACCCGACAGGGGGTCCTACAATGAGCAGTTCTTC
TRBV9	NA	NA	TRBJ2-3	CASSPRGGRSPDTQYF	TGTGCCAGCAGCCCTAGGGGGGGCCGATCCCCAGATACGCAGTATTTT
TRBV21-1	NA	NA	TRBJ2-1	CASSKASDEQFF	TGTGCCAGCAGCAAAGCTTCGGATGAGCAGTTCTTC
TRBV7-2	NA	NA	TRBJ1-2	CASASRGGWGYTF	TGTGCCAGCGCCTCCCGAGGGGGATGGGGCTACACCTTC
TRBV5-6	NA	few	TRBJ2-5	CASSRTPGEETQYF	TGTGCCAGCAGCCGGACACCGGGGGAAGAGACCCAGTACTTC
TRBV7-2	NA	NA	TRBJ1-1	CASSPQALNTEAFF	TGTGCCAGCAGCCCCCAGGCACTGAACACTGAAGCTTTCTTT
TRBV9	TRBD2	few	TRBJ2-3	CASSPSGARTDTQYF	TGTGCCAGCAGCCCTAGCGGGGCCCGCACAGATACGCAGTATTTT
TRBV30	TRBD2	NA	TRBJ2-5	CAWGGLAGQETQYF	TGTGCCTGGGGGGGACTAGCGGGGCAAGAGACCCAGTACTTC
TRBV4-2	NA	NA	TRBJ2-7	CASSHSLPGLSYEQYF	TGTGCCAGCAGCCACTCACTGCCGGGACTCAGCTACGAGCAGTACTTC
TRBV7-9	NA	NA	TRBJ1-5	CASAELGQPQHF	TGTGCCAGCGCGGAGCTTGGCCAGCCCCAGCATTTT
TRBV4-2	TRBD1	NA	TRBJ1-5	CASSLGTANQPQHF	TGTGCCAGCAGCCTTGGGACAGCAAATCAGCCCCAGCATTTT
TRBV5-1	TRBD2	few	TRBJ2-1	CASNRASGGYNEQFF	TGCGCCAGTAATAGGGCTAGCGGGGGCTACAATGAGCAGTTCTTC
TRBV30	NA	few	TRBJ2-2	CAWRSYGNTGELFF	TGTGCCTGGAGAAGCTATGGGAACACCGGGGAGCTGTTTTTT
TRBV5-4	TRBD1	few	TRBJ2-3	CASSLGGQGGDTQYF	TGTGCCAGCAGCTTGGGGGGACAGGGTGGAGATACGCAGTATTTT
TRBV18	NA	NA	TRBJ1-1	CASSPLRGENTEAFF	TGTGCCAGCTCACCACTTCGCGGAGAGAACACTGAAGCTTTCTTT
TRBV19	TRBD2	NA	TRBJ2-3	CASSIATSGGHTDTQYF	TGTGCCAGTAGTATAGCTACTAGCGGGGGGCACACAGATACGCAGTATTTT
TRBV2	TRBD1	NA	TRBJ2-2	CASSGTGENTGELFF	TGTGCCAGCAGTGGGACAGGGGAGAACACCGGGGAGCTGTTTTTT
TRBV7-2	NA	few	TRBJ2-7	CASSFPGYEQYF	TGTGCCAGCAGCTTCCCCGGCTACGAGCAGTACTTC
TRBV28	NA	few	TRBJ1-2	CASSTTGVGDRGYTF	TGTGCCAGCAGTACTACAGGAGTGGGTGATCGGGGCTACACCTTC
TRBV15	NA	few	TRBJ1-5	CATSMDLGSIRPQHF	TGTGCCACCAGCATGGACTTGGGGTCGATCAGGCCCCAGCATTTT